This T cell receptor beta chain was captured by sequencing in a study of cytomegalovirus exposure and HLA in healthy donors. While unrecorded immune exposures were likely, the donors were nominally healthy when sampled. Study-level points and caveats: The authors later linked a missense DCLRE1C variant to TCR beta V- and J-gene trimming. Being productive about 87% or about 30% of the time was typical of most TCR beta V segments in an earlier analysis. Common viral pathogens were later found to be apparently linked to several of the most significant clusters.

As regards this clone: No antigen is known for it.

This CDR3 region has 15 residues. The germline CDR1 and CDR2 sequences are SGHDT and YYEEEE. V gave up 0 bases and J gave up 6 bases; unmatched junction bases: 5. 60 Vbeta and 13 Jbeta primers were used in PCR. Only in-frame clones appear in the TCRdb table, and some are missing; sequencing was by immunoSEQ multiplex PCR. In the table there are 130,000 or so clones, roughly 77% of which are singletons. Sequences were obtained from PBMCs. This receptor was obtained from a man aged 30-40 years in good health and CMV-seronegative. V usage is TRBV5-6 and J usage is TRBJ2-3, with 9 bases aligning to TRBD2. For the CDR3, the DNA is TGTGCCAGCAGCTTGGTCAGTAGCGGGAGTGATACGCAGTATTTT. Translating gives CASSLVSSGSDTQYF.